Presented here are 26 T cell receptor beta chains from one specimen sequenced in a study of cytomegalovirus exposure and HLA in healthy donors. Researchers ran the PCR with 60 Vbeta and 13 Jbeta primers. Some clones are missing from TCRdb's copy, which holds only in-frame ones; the method was immunoSEQ multiplex PCR. Of just over 200,000 clones listed, around 85% are singletons. Source material: PBMCs. These receptors were collected from a man aged 50-59 years in good health and CMV-seronegative.

V is TRBV29-1 and J is TRBJ2-3, with a tentative D call TRBD2 (6 bases). V gave up 0 bases and J gave up 4 bases, with 11 bases separating them. Germline V gene data show CDR1 as SQVTM and CDR2 as ANQGSEA. There are 14 residues in the CDR3. CDR3: CSVEDEGGADTQYF. The CDR3 nucleotides are TGCAGCGTTGAAGATGAAGGCGGGGCAGATACGCAGTATTTT.

V usage is TRBV19 and J usage is TRBJ1-3, with D possibly being TRBD1 (6 bases). Germline V gene sequence: CDR1 LNHDA, CDR2 SQIVND (reference sequence). Trimming took off 5 bases at V and 1 base at J, with 15 bases between the two ends. CDR3 length: 16 amino acids. The CDR3 protein is CASSAQARGSGNTIYF. The CDR3 DNA sequence: TGTGCCAGTAGTGCACAGGCGAGGGGGTCTGGAAACACCATATATTTT.

As for this clone: Other DNA sequences in this specimen translate into the identical CDR3. The chain employs TRBV9 and TRBJ2-5; 7 bases are a match to TRBD1. The CDR3 is 13 amino acids. In germline, CDR1 is SGDLS, CDR2 YYNGEE. Trimming took 2 bases from V and 2 from J; bases not matched to a gene: 0. CDR3 bases: TGTGCCAGCAGCGTGGGACAGCAAGAGACCCAGTACTTC. Residues: CASSVGQQETQYF.

This chain links TRBV5-1 with TRBJ2-7; D not resolved. Trimming cost V 1 base and J 1 base, with 9 bases left between them. Germline V gene lookup returns CDR1 SGHRS and CDR2 YFSETQ. This CDR3 comprises 14 residues. CDR3 protein: CASSLSIASYEQYF. CDR3 nucleotide sequence: TGCGCCAGCAGCTTGAGCATAGCTTCCTACGAGCAGTACTTC.

CDR3 coding DNA: TGTGCCAGTAGTACGCTGGACAGGGGTGGCTACACCTTC. Translating gives CASSTLDRGGYTF. V and J are TRBV19 and TRBJ1-2, with 9 bases aligning to TRBD1. The ends lost 4 bases at V and 7 bases at J; junction bases unmatched: 4. CDR1 LNHDA and CDR2 SQIVND come from the germline V gene (reference sequence). This CDR3 is 13 amino acids long. The complete variable domain, with remaining parts taken from reference TRBV19 and TRBJ1-2, reads DGGITQSPKYLFRKEGQNVTLSCEQNLNHDAMYWYRQDPGQGLRLIYYSQIVNDFQKGDIAEGYSVSREKKESFPLTVTSAQKNPTAFYLCASSTLDRGGYTFGSGTRLTVV.

V is TRBV4-2 and J is TRBJ2-5, with D tentatively TRBD1 (5 bases). CDR1 is LGHNA, CDR2 YNFKEQ, per germline. The CDR3 extends over 15 amino acids. V was trimmed by 5 bases and J by 7 bases, leaving 20 bases between them. The CDR3 protein is CASSVRLSIQGTQYF. CDR3 bases: TGTGCCAGCAGCGTGAGACTTAGCATCCAGGGGACCCAGTACTTC.

The rearrangement links TRBV7-9 to TRBJ2-5, with D tentatively TRBD1 (6 bases). Per germline, CDR1 SEHNR and CDR2 FQNEAQ (reference sequence). The CDR3 length is 14 residues. V lost 4 bases and J 0 bases, leaving 9 bases between the germline ends. The DNA for the CDR3 is TGTGCCAGCAGCTCCCGGACAGACCAAGAGACCCAGTACTTC. Translating gives CASSSRTDQETQYF.

The chain couples TRBV7-2 to TRBJ1-2; D gene unclear. Deletions cut 4 bases from V and 5 bases from J, with 11 bases between. Germline V gene data show CDR1 as SGHTA and CDR2 as FQGNSA. The CDR3 contains 13 residues. The CDR3 DNA sequence: TGTGCCAGCAGCTCTAATCAAGTTTATGGCTACACCTTC. Protein sequence: CASSSNQVYGYTF.

The chain uses TRBV9 and TRBJ1-2, with D hard to call. The germline V gene has CDR1 SGDLS and CDR2 YYNGEE. Trimming left V 0 bases short and J 8 bases short, with 8 bases between. There are 12 residues in the CDR3. The CDR3 protein is CASSVAGLGYTF. The CDR3 DNA is TGTGCCAGCAGCGTAGCTGGGCTGGGCTACACCTTC.

The chain has TRBV13 and TRBJ2-7; 10 nucleotides line up with TRBD2. V was pared by 3 bases and J by 4 bases, with 18 bases of the junction left unmatched. The germline CDR1 and CDR2 sequences are PRHDT and FYEKMQ (reference sequence). This CDR3 has 19 amino acids. CDR3 in amino acids: CASSFRGLAGDTLGYEQYF. DNA of the CDR3: TGTGCCAGCAGCTTCAGGGGCCTAGCGGGAGATACTTTAGGGTACGAGCAGTACTTC.

The gene calls are TRBV30 and TRBJ2-5; 14 bases map to TRBD2. Germline V gene sequence: CDR1 GTSNPN, CDR2 SVGIG (reference sequence). There are 16 residues in the CDR3. V lost 8 bases, J lost 5 bases, and 13 bases stayed unmatched. CDR3: CAGTIGLAGGEETQYF. Here the CDR3 DNA reads TGTGCCGGCACAATTGGACTAGCGGGAGGAGAGGAGACCCAGTACTTC.

The J gene is TRBJ2-1, the V gene TRBV9; a weak D match, TRBD1 (6 bases). This CDR3 spans 13 amino acids. The ends were cut back, 3 bases at V and 3 bases at J, with 7 bases in the middle. Germline V lookup: CDR1 SGDLS, CDR2 YYNGEE. In DNA, the CDR3 is TGTGCCAGCAGCGGACAGGTCTACAATGAGCAGTTCTTC. Its translation: CASSGQVYNEQFF.

The rearrangement uses TRBV5-1 and TRBJ2-5; tentative D call: TRBD2 (6 bases). Germline CDR1 reads SGHRS; CDR2 reads YFSETQ. The CDR3 runs to 16 residues. The ends were cut back, 2 bases at V and 2 bases at J, with 16 bases in the middle. The CDR3 DNA follows: TGCGCCAGCAGCTTCAATAGCGGACCCTTTCAAGAGACCCAGTACTTC. As protein: CASSFNSGPFQETQYF.

The sample holds a few counts of this clone. V is TRBV10-3 and J is TRBJ2-5; 9 nucleotides align to TRBD1. V lost 2 bases, J lost 6 bases, and 4 bases stayed unmatched. The CDR3 has 14 residues. CDR1 and CDR2 from the germline V gene are ENHRY and SYGVKD. Here the CDR3 reads CAISEGTGTQTQYF. CDR3 nucleotide sequence: TGTGCCATCAGTGAGGGGACAGGGACACAGACCCAGTACTTC.

V gene TRBV5-1 combines with J gene TRBJ2-2; 7 bases map to TRBD2. CDR3 length equals 15 residues. Germline CDR1 reads SGHRS; CDR2 reads YFSETQ. V lost 4 bases, J lost 4 bases, and 7 bases stayed unmatched. As DNA, the CDR3 is TGCGCCAGCAGCCCCGGACTAGAAAGCACCGGGGAGCTGTTTTTT. Translation gives CASSPGLESTGELFF.

The CDR3 sequence is CASSLGQGPGANVLTF. CDR3 nucleotide sequence: TGTGCCAGCAGCTTGGGACAGGGCCCTGGGGCCAACGTCCTGACTTTC. This chain links TRBV5-6 with TRBJ2-6; TRBD1 aligns across 7 bases. This CDR3 spans 16 amino acids. Per germline, CDR1 SGHDT and CDR2 YYEEEE. V was clipped by 0 bases and J by 2 bases; unmatched bases: 2.

The chain couples TRBV6-5 to TRBJ2-2, with D possibly TRBD1 on 6 matching bases. Germline-derived CDR1 and CDR2 are MNHEY and SVGAGI. The CDR3 has 14 residues. The V gene lost 8 bases and the J gene lost 1 base, with 11 bases spanning the gap. The CDR3 sequence is CASQGGQNTGELFF. DNA for the CDR3: TGTGCCAGCCAAGGGGGACAGAACACCGGGGAGCTGTTTTTT.

The gene calls are TRBV28 and TRBJ2-2; a weak D match, TRBD2 (5 bases). The CDR3 has 15 amino acids. Germline V gene data show CDR1 as MDHEN and CDR2 as SYDVKM. V was clipped by 4 bases and J by 0 bases, with 9 bases between them. CDR3 in DNA: TGTGCCAGCAGTTCCTCCGGGGCGAACACCGGGGAGCTGTTTTTT. This encodes CASSSSGANTGELFF.

V usage is TRBV18 and J usage is TRBJ2-6; TRBD1 matches at 7 bases. After removal of 6 bases from V and 0 bases from J, the junction contained 11 bases not matched to a gene. This CDR3 has 18 amino acids. Germline V gives CDR1 KGHSH, CDR2 LQKENI. Here the CDR3 reads CASSGSRGQPSGANVLTF. The CDR3 DNA follows: TGTGCCAGCTCTGGAAGCCGGGGACAGCCCTCTGGGGCCAACGTCCTGACTTTC. The variable domain in full, completed from reference TRBV18 and TRBJ2-6, reads NAGVMQNPRHLVRRRGQEARLRCSPMKGHSHVYWYRQLPEEGLKFMVYLQKENIIDESGMPKERFSAEFPKEGPSILRIQQVVRGDSAAYFCASSGSRGQPSGANVLTFGAGSRLTVL.

This clone was observed once. The chain has TRBV5-1 and TRBJ1-1; 8 bases are shared with TRBD1. The V gene end was trimmed by 4 bases and the J gene end by 6 bases; junction bases not matched to a gene: 14. The CDR3 spans 16 residues. Looked up from germline, CDR1 is SGHRS and CDR2 is YFSETQ. Here the CDR3 reads CASSPPRAGGRAEAFF. In nucleotides, the CDR3 is TGCGCCAGCAGCCCGCCACGTGCAGGGGGCAGGGCTGAAGCTTTCTTT.

The V gene is TRBV30, the J gene TRBJ1-1; D not certain. There are 11 residues in the CDR3. The V and J ends lost 2 bases and 4 bases respectively, with 5 bases between them. CDR1 GTSNPN and CDR2 SVGIG come from the germline V gene (reference sequence). For the CDR3, the DNA is TGTGCCTGGAGTATAATCACTGAAGCTTTCTTT. Translating it yields CAWSIITEAFF.

This chain links TRBV4-1 with TRBJ2-3; 7 bases agree with TRBD2. After removal of 4 bases from V and 0 bases from J, the junction contained 13 bases not matched to a gene. The CDR3 contains 18 residues. Germline V gene sequence: CDR1 MGHRA, CDR2 YSYEKL. The CDR3 sequence: CASSLQAGRGGSTDTQYF. CDR3 nucleotide sequence: TGCGCCAGCAGCCTCCAAGCGGGACGGGGCGGAAGCACAGATACGCAGTATTTT.

The gene calls are TRBV28 and TRBJ2-5; D perhaps matches TRBD1 (6 bases). The V gene's germline CDR1 is MDHEN and CDR2 SYDVKM. The CDR3 extends over 14 amino acids. The ends were cut back, 3 bases at V and 2 bases at J, with 10 bases in the middle. The CDR3 here is CASSFGQRQETQYF. CDR3 sequence (DNA): TGTGCCAGCAGTTTTGGACAGAGGCAAGAGACCCAGTACTTC.

This chain links TRBV18 with TRBJ2-3; TRBD2 matches at 9 bases. Germline lookup yields CDR1 KGHSH and CDR2 LQKENI. V lost 0 bases to trimming and J lost 4 bases; unmatched junction nucleotides: 5. The CDR3 is 16 residues long. Written as DNA, the CDR3 is TGTGCCAGCTCACCACCGGCGGGAGGGTGGGCAGATACGCAGTATTTT. Its translation is CASSPPAGGWADTQYF. The full variable domain, in which reference TRBV18 and TRBJ2-3 provide the parts outside the CDR3, is NAGVMQNPRHLVRRRGQEARLRCSPMKGHSHVYWYRQLPEEGLKFMVYLQKENIIDESGMPKERFSAEFPKEGPSILRIQQVVRGDSAAYFCASSPPAGGWADTQYFGPGTRLTVL.

The chain links TRBV27 to TRBJ2-1; TRBD1 matches at 8 bases. The trim removed 2 bases at V and 8 bases at J, leaving 5 bases unmatched. The germline CDR1 and CDR2 sequences are MNHEY and SMNVEV (reference sequence). CDR3 length: 14 amino acids. DNA of the CDR3: TGTGCCAGCAGTTTAAGGACAGGGAGCGATGAGCAGTTCTTC. Translated, it gives CASSLRTGSDEQFF.

This clone was detected a few times. The chain employs TRBV28 and TRBJ2-2, with D possibly being TRBD1 (6 bases). Per the germline V gene, CDR1 is MDHEN and CDR2 is SYDVKM. V gave up 6 bases and J gave up 4 bases, with 12 bases separating them. The CDR3 contains 14 residues. The CDR3: CASSRTVPTGELFF. DNA of the CDR3: TGTGCCAGCAGCCGGACAGTTCCCACCGGGGAGCTGTTTTTT.